Below, 25 T cell receptor beta chains from the same sample are listed, as sequenced in a study of T cell repertoires in cytomegalovirus infection. No antigen has been assigned to these receptors. Using its own MiXCR run on the reads, TCRdb lists one record per CDR3 protein. The sample consists of roughly 990,000 distinct CDR3 sequences, 30% to 40% of them appearing once. The sequenced sample was cultured CD8+ T cells from PBMCs, obtained from culture after CMV antigen stimulation. All receptors derive from a human donor in good health (CMV status not recorded). Some clones in this sample may be carry-over from other donors' samples.

This clonotype was seen a few times. V is TRBV28 and J is TRBJ2-3, with 10 bases identical to TRBD1. V dropped 2 bases and J dropped 5; count of bases not matched to a gene: 4. Germline CDR1 is MDHEN and CDR2 is SYDVKM. The CDR3 contains 15 residues. CDR3 protein: CASSLGDRGRDTQYF. DNA for the CDR3: TGTGCCAGCAGTTTAGGGGACAGGGGCCGAGATACGCAGTATTTT.

The chain recombines TRBV7-4 with TRBJ1-5; a weak D match, TRBD1 (5 bases). Trimming cost V 5 bases and J 4 bases, with 21 bases left between them. Germline V gene lookup returns CDR1 SGHVT and CDR2 SQSDAQ. This CDR3 spans 17 amino acids. This chain's CDR3 is CASSRARLDSNNQPQHF. Written as DNA, the CDR3 is TGTGCCAGCAGCCGCGCCCGCCTAGACAGCAATAATCAGCCCCAGCATTTT.

The chain couples TRBV24-1 to TRBJ2-2; either TRBD1 or TRBD2 may fit D (6 bases each). Germline loops: CDR1 KGHDR, CDR2 SFDVKD. The CDR3 totals 14 residues. Trimming removed 8 bases at V and 1 base at J, with 10 bases between. CDR3 in amino acids: CATTGGLNTGELFF. The CDR3 nucleotides read TGTGCCACCACTGGGGGGCTGAACACCGGGGAGCTGTTTTTT.

The rearrangement joins TRBV28 to TRBJ1-5; a weak D match, TRBD1 (6 bases). CDR3 size: 16 residues. V was shortened by 6 bases and J by 3 bases, with 18 bases between the two germline ends. Per germline, CDR1 MDHEN and CDR2 SYDVKM. The DNA of the CDR3 is TGTGCCAGCAGCTATGACACAGGGTTCCTCAATCAGCCCCAGCATTTT. This gives the protein CASSYDTGFLNQPQHF.

This clonotype was detected ten times or more. At one boundary the junction diverges from the germline segment, which might be a read error. V is TRBV5-1 and J is TRBJ2-1; D unclear. The CDR3 has 13 amino acids. CDR1 is SGHRS and CDR2 is YFSETQ in the germline V gene. The CDR3 nucleotides read TGTGCCAGCAGCTTAGTCCCCTACAATGAGCAGTTCTTC. Amino acid sequence: CASSLVPYNEQFF.

DNA for the CDR3: TGTGCCAGCGGACTGCGGGGAAGCTACACCTTC. This codes for CASGLRGSYTF. The chain uses TRBV25-1 and TRBJ1-2; no definite D call. This CDR3 has 11 residues. The V end lost 8 bases, the J end lost 9 bases, and 13 bases lay between the germline ends. Per germline, CDR1 MGHDK and CDR2 SYGVNS.

This clonotype was picked up a small number of times. The chain employs TRBV12-5 and TRBJ1-1; D is uncertain. Germline V lookup: CDR1 LGHNT, CDR2 FRNRAP. Trimming cost V 4 bases and J 3 bases, with 6 bases left between them. The CDR3 has 12 amino acids. The chain's CDR3 is CASGSPYTEAFF. CDR3 sequence (DNA): TGTGCTAGTGGTTCCCCGTACACTGAAGCTTTCTTT.

The table lists this clonotype with many counts. The chain carries TRBV4-1 and TRBJ1-2, with a weak D call TRBD1 (5 bases). Germline CDR1 and CDR2: MGHRA and YSYEKL. The CDR3 sequence is 14 residues long. V was pared by 4 bases and J by 4 bases, with 13 bases between. DNA for the CDR3: TGCGCCAGCAGCCCGGGACTGCCGCTCTATGGCTACACCTTC. Protein sequence: CASSPGLPLYGYTF.

The sample holds a few counts of this clonotype. The rearrangement uses TRBV7-2 and TRBJ1-5; D uncertain. V was pared by 6 bases and J by 5 bases, with 14 bases between. Germline assignment: CDR1 SGHTA and CDR2 FQGNSA. The CDR3 totals 14 residues. The CDR3 protein is CASSHHSADQPQHF. As DNA, the CDR3 is TGTGCCAGCAGTCACCACAGCGCGGATCAGCCCCAGCATTTT.

This clonotype has a handful of counts. This sequence joins TRBV7-9 and TRBJ1-5, with D unclear. The V end lost 5 bases, the J end lost 4 bases, and 15 bases lay between the germline ends. This CDR3 spans 15 amino acids. Germline CDR1 reads SEHNR; CDR2 reads FQNEAQ (reference sequence). The CDR3 DNA reads as TGTGCCAGCAGCGCGGCGGAGGGCCCAAATCAGCCCCAGCATTTT. It translates to CASSAAEGPNQPQHF. Full variable domain (remainder filled in from reference TRBV7-9 and TRBJ1-5): DTGVSQNPRHKITKRGQNVTFRCDPISEHNRLYWYRQTLGQGPEFLTYFQNEAQLEKSRLLSDRFSAERPKGSFSTLEIQRTEQGDSAMYLCASSAAEGPNQPQHFGDGTRLSIL.

The rearrangement links TRBV20-1 to TRBJ1-3; D remains ambiguous. CDR3 length: 16 amino acids. Per the germline V gene, CDR1 is DFQATT and CDR2 is SNEGSKA (reference sequence). Trimming cost V 0 bases and J 0 bases, with 12 bases left between them. This CDR3 reads CSARDGFPGSGNTIYF. The CDR3 nucleotides read TGCAGTGCTAGAGATGGGTTTCCTGGCTCTGGAAACACCATATATTTT.

The chain couples TRBV6-5 to TRBJ2-5, with 10 bases fitting TRBD1. There are 16 residues in the CDR3. Unmatched junction bases numbered 8, after V lost 0 bases and J lost 7 bases. CDR1 and CDR2 from the germline V gene are MNHEY and SVGAGI. The DNA for the CDR3 is TGTGCCAGCAGTTACTCACCGGGACAGGGGTCGGGGACCCAGTACTTC. Its protein product is CASSYSPGQGSGTQYF.

This clonotype was found many times. The chain recombines TRBV7-9 with TRBJ1-2; 8 bases match TRBD1. Germline CDR1 reads SEHNR; CDR2 reads FQNEAQ (reference sequence). Losses at the gene ends were 2 bases for V and 2 bases for J; bases not matched to a gene: 4. This CDR3 has 15 residues. CDR3 amino acids: CASSLNRDRNYGYTF. For the CDR3, the DNA is TGTGCCAGCAGCTTAAATCGGGACAGGAACTATGGCTACACCTTC.

This clonotype was seen a few times. This chain connects TRBV19 to TRBJ2-2; D is unclear. Germline CDR1 and CDR2: LNHDA and SQIVND (reference sequence). There are 11 residues in the CDR3. V was shortened by 10 bases and J by 7 bases, with 10 bases between the two germline ends. Here the CDR3 DNA reads TGTGCCACTCAAGCTGGCGGGGAGCTGTTTTTT. This sequence encodes CATQAGGELFF.

This clonotype has a handful of counts. The gene calls are TRBV7-9 and TRBJ1-4; possible D gene TRBD1, 5 bases. The CDR3 contains 15 residues. The V and J ends lost 4 bases and 3 bases respectively, with 12 bases between them. Germline V gene sequence: CDR1 SEHNR, CDR2 FQNEAQ (reference sequence). CDR3 DNA sequence: TGTGCCAGCAGCTCCCCCGGGGACCCTAATGAAAAACTGTTTTTT. This gives the protein CASSSPGDPNEKLFF.

The chain has TRBV7-9 and TRBJ2-6; no clear D gene. CDR3 length: 15 residues. Trimming pared 11 bases from V and 1 base from J, leaving 15 bases between. Germline CDR1 SEHNR, CDR2 FQNEAQ (reference sequence). The CDR3 here is CASDSDTSGANVLTF. The CDR3 DNA reads TGTGCCTCAGACTCTGACACGTCTGGGGCCAACGTCCTGACTTTC.

This chain connects TRBV4-1 to TRBJ2-3, with D possibly being TRBD2 (5 bases). Germline lookup yields CDR1 MGHRA and CDR2 YSYEKL. V was pared by 0 bases and J by 2 bases, with 9 bases between. This CDR3 region has 15 residues. DNA of the CDR3: TGCGCCAGCAGCCAAGAGGCGGACTTCACAGATACGCAGTATTTT. It specifies CASSQEADFTDTQYF.

Notes on this clonotype: Because the CDR3 is missing its conserved closing phenylalanine or tryptophan, this is likely a read error. The CDR3 nucleotides are TGTGCCAGCAGTTTATCCCCCAGGGCTCAGCCCCAGCATTCT. Translation: CASSLSPRAQPQHS. The chain employs TRBV12-3 or TRBV12-4 and TRBJ1-5, with D possibly matching TRBD1 (5 bases). Trimming took 2 bases from V and 6 from J, leaving 11 bases between them. The CDR3 consists of 14 residues.

This sequence joins TRBV2 and TRBJ1-1; D unclear. Germline V gene sequence: CDR1 SNHLY, CDR2 FYNNEI. V lost 3 bases, J lost 5 bases, and 13 bases lay in between. This CDR3 has 14 amino acids. CDR3 protein: CASSDLGSGTEAFF. In DNA, the CDR3 is TGTGCCAGCAGTGATCTAGGGAGTGGAACTGAAGCTTTCTTT.

The chain employs TRBV6-2 or TRBV6-3 and TRBJ2-3; D is ambiguous. Germline lookup yields CDR1 MNHEY and CDR2 SVGEGT. The V end lost 7 bases, the J end lost 6 bases, and 11 bases lay between the germline ends. This CDR3 is 12 amino acids long. DNA of the CDR3: TGTGCCAGCACACACCCGCCCGATACGCAGTATTTT. This translates into CASTHPPDTQYF.

The J gene is TRBJ1-5, the V gene TRBV6-2 or TRBV6-3; no reliable D call. The V gene lost 3 bases and the J gene lost 4 bases, with 19 bases spanning the gap. From germline, CDR1 is MNHEY and CDR2 SVGEGT. The CDR3 extends over 17 amino acids. The CDR3 here is CASSYRGPSTQNQPQHF. The CDR3 coding sequence is TGTGCCAGCAGTTATCGTGGACCATCCACCCAAAATCAGCCCCAGCATTTT.

Concerning this clonotype: A read error is possible here, since a much larger clone lies one base away. This rearrangement joins TRBV7-2 to TRBJ1-2; no clear D. Germline V gene lookup returns CDR1 SGHTA and CDR2 FQGNSA. The CDR3 totals 16 residues. CDR3 residues: CANSLAGVVKNYGYTF. CDR3 nucleotide sequence: TGTGCCAACAGCTTAGCGGGCGTCGTCAAAAACTATGGCTACACCTTC.

This clonotype was seen a few times. This chain connects TRBV6-2 or TRBV6-3 to TRBJ2-3, with D perhaps matching TRBD1 (7 bases). This CDR3 contains 16 residues. Germline values: CDR1 MNHEY, CDR2 SVGEGT. V lost 6 bases to trimming and J lost 0 bases, with 16 bases between them. CDR3: CASRDQGGESTDTQYF. CDR3 in DNA: TGTGCCAGCAGGGACCAGGGGGGTGAGAGCACAGATACGCAGTATTTT.

This clonotype was picked up a small number of times. CDR3 in DNA: TGTGCCAGCAGCTTAACGTGGGGGGCCTACAATGAGCAGTTCTTC. This sequence encodes CASSLTWGAYNEQFF. This chain uses TRBV7-3 with TRBJ2-1, with TRBD2 as a possible D gene (6 bases). Germline V gives CDR1 SGHTA, CDR2 FQGTGA. The ends were cut back, 0 bases at V and 2 bases at J, with 8 bases in the middle. The CDR3 runs to 15 residues.

This clonotype was recorded at least ten times. This chain uses TRBV28 with TRBJ2-3; D is unclear. V was shortened by 3 bases and J by 2 bases, with 12 bases between the two germline ends. CDR1 MDHEN and CDR2 SYDVKM come from the germline V gene. The CDR3 extends over 15 amino acids. The CDR3 spells CASSLGVQTTDTQYF. The DNA for the CDR3 is TGTGCCAGCAGTTTGGGTGTTCAGACCACAGATACGCAGTATTTT.